Below, one T cell receptor beta chain is given with its context. Its antigen is not identified. The data belong to a study of T cells in Graves' hyperthyroidism and ophthalmopathy. General study points: Separation of ophthalmopathy from stable hyperthyroidism was achieved by a 13 V-J model.

V shed 3 bases and J shed 5 bases, with 11 bases lying between them. CDR3 size: 13 residues. The CDR3 regions of TCR beta were amplified from RNA transcripts. HTBI primers drove first-round RT-PCR of the TCR CDR3. TCRdb ran MiXCR on the multiplex PCR reads and lists one entry per CDR3 protein. There are under 300,000 distinct CDR3 sequences in the sample; about 15% occur only once, and 13% lies in the top ten. The origin of this receptor is a middle-aged woman with Graves' hyperthyroidism that later progressed to Graves' ophthalmopathy. The V gene is TRBV12-3 or TRBV12-4, the J gene TRBJ2-7, with D perhaps TRBD1 (5 bases). The sequenced sample was blood. CDR3 residues: CASSFWQGNEQYF. CDR3 DNA sequence: TGTGCCAGCAGTTTTTGGCAGGGAAACGAGCAGTACTTC.